The 19 T cell receptor beta chains reported below all come from one sample, sequenced in a study of human T cells and chemical hapten exposure (dated by TCRdb to 2020 to 2022). The time point label of this sample denotes: pre-sensitization, week 0. This specimen's treatment or condition label, per the study, means: therapeutic diphenylcyclopropenone sensitization with weekly scalp DPC. Library preparation employed RACE. Sequenced using a NextSeq 500. TCRdb took the public reads, trimmed them with fastp at Q25, ran MiXCR for clone calling and kept in-frame beta chains. For every CDR3 protein sequence, its rows merge into one entry that carries the most common genes and DNA. For this sample there are a few hundred thousand distinct CDR3 sequences; about 9% appear just once. The top ten clonotypes cover about 2.1% of the sample. Specimen: whole blood, collected in connection with sensitization to the hapten diphenylcyclopropenone (DPC). These receptors were taken from a woman between 40 and 50 years old with alopecia areata. Some clones in this sample may be carry-over from other donors' samples.

This clonotype has only a few counts. The chain couples TRBV27 to TRBJ1-1; 7 nucleotides align to TRBD1. Germline-derived CDR1 and CDR2 are MNHEY and SMNVEV (reference sequence). V lost 3 bases and J lost 6; bases outside the gene matches: 10. The CDR3 is 15 amino acids. The CDR3 region is CASSFRTGPFPEAFF. The CDR3 bases are TGTGCCAGCAGTTTCAGGACAGGCCCATTCCCTGAAGCTTTCTTT.

Ten or more counts support this clonotype. The J gene is TRBJ2-2, the V gene TRBV3-1; 8 nucleotides align to TRBD1. The J segment lost 6 bases and the V segment lost 9 bases, leaving 6 bases of the junction unmatched. The CDR3 spans 13 residues. The germline CDR1 and CDR2 sequences are LGHDT and YNNKEL (reference sequence). The CDR3 DNA is TGTGCCAGTCATTACAGGGGGGCCGGGGAGCTGTTTTTT. This encodes CASHYRGAGELFF.

The V and J genes are TRBV28 and TRBJ1-5; a possible D gene is TRBD1 (5 bases). The germline V gene encodes CDR1 MDHEN and CDR2 SYDVKM. The CDR3 loop spans 16 amino acids. V was shortened by 5 bases and J by 1 base, with 15 bases between the two germline ends. In nucleotides, the CDR3 is TGTGCCAGCAGTCCCCAGGGCCGAGGGAGCAATCAGCCCCAGCATTTT. Protein product: CASSPQGRGSNQPQHF.

The chain carries TRBV6-2 or TRBV6-3 and TRBJ2-7, with no clear D. The length of the CDR3 is 12 residues. Germline loops: CDR1 MNHEY, CDR2 SVGEGT. V shed 2 bases and J shed 3 bases, with 5 bases lying between them. CDR3 sequence (DNA): TGTGCCAGCAGTTACCCGGTCTACGAGCAGTACTTC. It encodes CASSYPVYEQYF.

A few counts support this clonotype. The chain links TRBV29-1 to TRBJ1-1; D not resolved. The CDR3 loop spans 13 amino acids. The V gene's germline CDR1 is SQVTM and CDR2 ANQGSEA. V was shortened by 4 bases and J by 1 base, with 10 bases between the two germline ends. DNA for the CDR3: TGCAGCGTTGCCTGGTTGAGGAACACTGAAGCTTTCTTT. This encodes CSVAWLRNTEAFF. The full variable domain, rest sourced from reference TRBV29-1 and TRBJ1-1, is SAVISQKPSRDICQRGTSLTIQCQVDSQVTMMFWYRQQPGQSLTLIATANQGSEATYESGFVIDKFPISRPNLTFSTLTVSNMSPEDSSIYLCSVAWLRNTEAFFGQGTRLTVV.

The rearrangement uses TRBV12-3 or TRBV12-4 and TRBJ2-1, with D maybe TRBD2 (5 bases). The CDR3 is 12 residues long. V was cut by 8 bases and J by 5 bases, with 10 bases left in between. The CDR3 nucleotides are TGTGCCAGCGGGAGAGACGACAATGAGCAGTTCTTC. Translated, it gives CASGRDDNEQFF.

V and J are TRBV6-5 and TRBJ2-1; D possibly uses TRBD1 or TRBD2 (5 bases each). V was cut by 6 bases and J by 4 bases, with 13 bases left in between. The CDR3 contains 14 residues. Looked up from germline, CDR1 is MNHEY and CDR2 is SVGAGI. The CDR3 DNA reads as TGTGCCAGCAGGCGTCGGGGCAATTACAATGAGCAGTTCTTC. It encodes CASRRRGNYNEQFF.

The chain employs TRBV12-3 or TRBV12-4 and TRBJ1-6, with a weak D call TRBD1 (5 bases). CDR3 length: 12 amino acids. Trimming took off 3 bases at V and 9 bases at J, with 6 bases between the two ends. This chain's CDR3 is CASSFRASPLHF. As DNA, the CDR3 is TGTGCCAGCAGTTTCAGGGCTTCACCCCTCCACTTT.

This clonotype came up a few times. The rearrangement joins TRBV6-2 or TRBV6-3 to TRBJ2-7; 14 nucleotides align to TRBD2. CDR1 is MNHEY and CDR2 is SVGEGT in the germline V gene. The CDR3 consists of 16 residues. Trimming removed 6 bases from V and 0 bases from J; junction bases left unmatched: 4. CDR3 bases: TGTGCCAGCAGCGGGGGGACTAGCGGGAGCTCCTACGAGCAGTACTTC. The encoded protein is CASSGGTSGSSYEQYF.

The chain employs TRBV6-1 and TRBJ2-7; weak D call: TRBD2 (5 bases). Trimming shortened V by 6 bases and J by 2 bases, and 8 bases separated the two germline ends. CDR1 is MNHNS, CDR2 SASEGT, per germline. The CDR3 consists of 12 residues. The CDR3 spells CASRGVTYEQYF. CDR3 sequence (DNA): TGTGCCAGCAGGGGAGTTACCTACGAGCAGTACTTC.

This clonotype was seen more than once but under ten times. This rearrangement joins TRBV24-1 to TRBJ2-3, with a weak D call TRBD2 (6 bases). The CDR3 loop spans 15 amino acids. Germline V gene sequence: CDR1 KGHDR, CDR2 SFDVKD. V was trimmed by 7 bases and J by 3 bases, leaving 16 bases between them. Here the CDR3 DNA reads TGTGCCACCAGAGCGTCCGGGAGCGAAACAGATACGCAGTATTTT. As protein: CATRASGSETDTQYF.

This clonotype has ten or more counts. The chain has TRBV4-1 and TRBJ2-1; D not certain. Trimming took 1 base from V and 10 from J, leaving 11 bases between them. The CDR3 contains 13 residues. Germline V lookup: CDR1 MGHRA, CDR2 YSYEKL. CDR3 residues: CASSQVTRPEQFF. In DNA form, the CDR3 reads TGCGCCAGCAGCCAAGTGACCCGGCCGGAGCAGTTCTTC.

V and J are TRBV20-1 and TRBJ2-1; 9 bases match TRBD1. V trimming: 1 base; J trimming: 9 bases; junction bases outside the gene matches: 7. The CDR3 is made up of 14 amino acids. Germline V gene sequence: CDR1 DFQATT, CDR2 SNEGSKA (reference sequence). The CDR3 region has the DNA TGCAGTGCTAGAGTACAGGGGGCATTAGGTGAGCAGTTCTTC. Protein sequence: CSARVQGALGEQFF.

This clonotype occurred a few times. The chain links TRBV4-1 to TRBJ1-3; 8 positions match TRBD1. There are 17 residues in the CDR3. Per the germline V gene, CDR1 is MGHRA and CDR2 is YSYEKL. Trimming removed 2 bases from V and 2 bases from J; junction bases left unmatched: 8. The CDR3 region has the DNA TGCGCCAGCAGCCAACTGTGGGCACAGGGGGCTGGAAACACCATATATTTT. Translating it yields CASSQLWAQGAGNTIYF.

The chain links TRBV5-1 to TRBJ2-3; 7 bases align to TRBD2. After removal of 0 bases from V and 7 bases from J, the junction contained 17 bases not matched to a gene. CDR3 length: 18 residues. Per the germline V gene, CDR1 is SGHRS and CDR2 is YFSETQ. CDR3 bases: TGCGCCAGCAGCTTGGCCGCGGGGGTTGGCTCGGTCTCGTATACGCAGTATTTT. Translating it yields CASSLAAGVGSVSYTQYF.

This sequence joins TRBV2 and TRBJ1-2; D remains unclear. The CDR3 is made up of 14 amino acids. V gave up 7 bases and J gave up 7 bases, with 19 bases separating them. Germline CDR1 reads SNHLY; CDR2 reads FYNNEI. CDR3 region: CASTPNHSPIGYTF. DNA of the CDR3: TGTGCCAGCACGCCTAACCATTCGCCGATTGGCTACACCTTC.

The sample holds a few counts of this clonotype. The chain couples TRBV4-1 to TRBJ2-2; D is perhaps TRBD2 (5 bases). CDR3 length: 14 residues. Trimming stripped 3 bases from V and 3 bases from J, with 8 bases between. Per germline, CDR1 MGHRA and CDR2 YSYEKL. CDR3 nucleotides: TGCGCCAGCAGCCACGTACTAGACACCGGGGAGCTGTTTTTT. Its translation is CASSHVLDTGELFF.

The rearrangement joins TRBV20-1 to TRBJ2-1; D is unclear. Germline V gene lookup returns CDR1 DFQATT and CDR2 SNEGSKA (reference sequence). V was shortened by 2 bases and J by 7 bases, with 18 bases between the two germline ends. This CDR3 spans 15 amino acids. Written as DNA, the CDR3 is TGCAGTGCTAGACCCCCTAAAGACTCGTGGAATGAGCAGTTCTTC. This gives the protein CSARPPKDSWNEQFF.

The chain uses TRBV20-1 and TRBJ1-1; 8 bases are shared with TRBD1. This CDR3 is built from 14 residues. The V gene end was trimmed by 6 bases and the J gene end by 1 base; junction bases not matched to a gene: 7. Germline V gene lookup returns CDR1 DFQATT and CDR2 SNEGSKA (reference sequence). Here the CDR3 reads CSALPGTGNTEAFF. CDR3 bases: TGCAGTGCCCTACCCGGGACAGGGAACACTGAAGCTTTCTTT.